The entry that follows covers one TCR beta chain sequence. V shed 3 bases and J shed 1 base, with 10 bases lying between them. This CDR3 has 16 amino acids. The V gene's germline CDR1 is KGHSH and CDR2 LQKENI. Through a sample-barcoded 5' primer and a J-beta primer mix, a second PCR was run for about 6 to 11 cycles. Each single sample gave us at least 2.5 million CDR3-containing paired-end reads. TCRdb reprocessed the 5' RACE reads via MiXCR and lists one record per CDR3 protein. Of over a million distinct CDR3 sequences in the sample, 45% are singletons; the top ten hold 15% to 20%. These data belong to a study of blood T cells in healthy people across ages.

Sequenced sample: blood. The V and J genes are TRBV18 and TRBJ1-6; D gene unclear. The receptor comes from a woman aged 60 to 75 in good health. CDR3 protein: CASSPLGESYNSPLHF. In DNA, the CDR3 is TGTGCCAGCTCACCGCTTGGGGAATCCTATAATTCACCCCTCCACTTT. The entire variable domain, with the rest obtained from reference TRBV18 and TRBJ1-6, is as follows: NAGVMQNPRHLVRRRGQEARLRCSPMKGHSHVYWYRQLPEEGLKFMVYLQKENIIDESGMPKERFSAEFPKEGPSILRIQQVVRGDSAAYFCASSPLGESYNSPLHFGNGTRLTVT.